These 19 T cell receptor beta chains were all obtained from the same sample, sequenced in a study of CD8+ T cells in alopecia areata. As for treatment: oral pan-JAK inhibitor, 5-10 mg twice daily. Once RNA had been extracted, it was reverse transcribed into cDNA to act as the sequencing template. This table comes from immunoSEQ multiplex PCR, and its TCRdb copy is limited to in-frame clones, with some not included. Of 150,000 to 200,000 clones listed, less than 65% were seen once; the top ten hold 1%. The source was CD4+ T cells sorted from blood, collected at week 24, from a patient treated with tofacitinib. These TCRs come from a human donor with alopecia areata.

V is TRBV9 and J is TRBJ2-1, with TRBD2 matching 9 bases. Germline V lookup: CDR1 SGDLS, CDR2 YYNGEE. Germline trimming cut 0 bases from V and 7 bases from J; bases unmatched to any gene: 8. This CDR3 is built from 16 residues. The CDR3 bases are TGTGCCAGCAGCGTAGGGGGACTAGCCGTGGCGAATGAGCAGTTCTTC. Translation gives CASSVGGLAVANEQFF.

The chain is built from TRBV5-6 and TRBJ1-2, with D uncertain. Trimming took off 4 bases at V and 0 bases at J, with 13 bases between the two ends. The germline V gene has CDR1 SGHDT and CDR2 YYEEEE. This CDR3 region has 15 residues. CDR3 DNA: TGTGCCAGCAGCCTTACTGGTGTGTCTAACTATGGCTACACCTTC. It specifies CASSLTGVSNYGYTF. The full variable domain, completed using reference TRBV5-6 and TRBJ1-2, is DAGVTQSPTHLIKTRGQQVTLRCSPKSGHDTVSWYQQALGQGPQFIFQYYEEEERQRGNFPDRFSGHQFPNYSSELNVNALLLGDSALYLCASSLTGVSNYGYTFGSGTRLTVV.

The J gene is TRBJ1-2, the V gene TRBV30; unclear D gene. The V and J ends lost 0 bases and 6 bases respectively, with 8 bases between them. This CDR3 spans 12 amino acids. Per the germline V gene, CDR1 is GTSNPN and CDR2 is SVGIG (reference sequence). CDR3 bases: TGTGCCTGGAGTGTTGAGGGTGATGGCTACACCTTC. This gives the protein CAWSVEGDGYTF. The variable domain in full, completed from reference TRBV30 and TRBJ1-2, reads SQTIHQWPATLVQPVGSPLSLECTVEGTSNPNLYWYRQAAGRGLQLLFYSVGIGQISSEVPQNLSASRPQDRQFILSSKKLLLSDSGFYLCAWSVEGDGYTFGSGTRLTVV.

The V call is TRBV29-1, the J call TRBJ2-3; D unresolved. The CDR3 spans 12 residues. Germline values: CDR1 SQVTM, CDR2 ANQGSEA. Deletions cut 3 bases from V and 8 bases from J, with 12 bases between. CDR3 DNA sequence: TGCAGCGTTGATTCTCATCACGGTACGCAGTATTTT. Translated, it gives CSVDSHHGTQYF.

The chain joins TRBV1 to TRBJ2-1; the table's D call TRBD2 went unverified against the DNA. TRBV1 is a known pseudogene. The CDR3 runs 16 residues. The CDR3 DNA reads TGCACCAGCAGCCCAGGAGGGGTGGCGGCACACAATGAGCAGTTCTTC. Its protein is CTSSPGGVAAHNEQFF.

This clone was picked up a small number of times. This rearrangement joins TRBV29-1 to TRBJ2-5; possibly TRBD2 for D (6 bases). The V and J ends lost 4 bases and 9 bases respectively, with 15 bases between them. From germline, CDR1 is SQVTM and CDR2 ANQGSEA. The CDR3 runs 12 residues. This chain's CDR3 is CSVGTPPGAQYF. The CDR3 coding sequence is TGCAGCGTTGGGACGCCGCCGGGGGCCCAGTACTTC.

This clone appeared a single time. This chain joins TRBV30 and TRBJ2-7, with D perhaps matching TRBD1 (5 bases). CDR3 length: 14 amino acids. V lost 0 bases and J lost 7, with 16 bases in between. Germline V gene sequence: CDR1 GTSNPN, CDR2 SVGIG (reference sequence). In nucleotides, the CDR3 is TGTGCCTGGAGTGTAATTGACAGTACGTCTGAGCAGTACTTC. Translating gives CAWSVIDSTSEQYF.

A note on this clone: Relative to the germline gene, one junction end is altered; a read error may explain this. The gene calls are TRBV7-6 and TRBJ2-3; TRBD2 aligns across 9 bases. The CDR3 length is 18 residues. CDR1 and CDR2 (germline): SGHVS, FNYEAQ. The CDR3 is CASSVAQTGTSFVRAQYF. DNA for the CDR3: TGTGCCAGCAGCGTAGCCCAAACCGGGACTAGCTTCGTCAGGGCGCAGTATTTT.

This clone has more than one count but fewer than ten. J is TRBJ1-6 and V is TRBV21-1. TRBV21-1 is marked as a pseudogene. The CDR3 spans 16 residues. CDR3 region: CASSKRGGTCNSPLHF. The CDR3 coding sequence is TGTGCCAGCAGCAAAAGGGGAGGGACCTGTAATTCACCCCTCCACTTT.

CDR3 protein: CASSQDQRGPGELFF. In nucleotides, the CDR3 is TGCGCCAGCAGCCAAGATCAACGGGGCCCCGGGGAGCTGTTTTTT. The chain recombines TRBV4-3 with TRBJ2-2; D may match TRBD1 or TRBD2 (5 bases each). Germline V CDR1 and CDR2: LGHNA, YSLEER. V was pared by 0 bases and J by 6 bases, with 11 bases between. This CDR3 region has 15 residues.

This clone was counted a few times. V is TRBV7-3 and J is TRBJ2-6; a weak D match, TRBD1 (5 bases). V was trimmed by 5 bases and J by 1 base, leaving 9 bases between them. Germline CDR1 and CDR2: SGHTA and FQGTGA. This CDR3 is built from 15 residues. The CDR3 reads CASSISGSGANVLTF. In DNA form, the CDR3 reads TGTGCCAGCAGCATCTCAGGGTCTGGGGCCAACGTCCTGACTTTC. The complete variable domain, with remaining parts taken from reference TRBV7-3 and TRBJ2-6, reads GAGVSQTPSNKVTEKGKYVELRCDPISGHTALYWYRQSLGQGPEFLIYFQGTGAADDSGLPNDRFFAVRPEGSVSTLKIQRTERGDSAVYLCASSISGSGANVLTFGAGSRLTVL.

This clone was seen only once. The chain is built from TRBV14 and TRBJ1-1, with D maybe TRBD1 (5 bases). This CDR3 is built from 15 residues. V lost 3 bases to trimming and J lost 0 bases, with 11 bases between them. Germline CDR1 reads SGHDN; CDR2 reads FVKESK. The chain's CDR3 is CASSHAGRLNTEAFF. The CDR3 region has the DNA TGTGCCAGCAGCCATGCGGGACGGCTGAACACTGAAGCTTTCTTT.

With regard to this clone: Distinct nucleotide sequences in the sample also encode this CDR3. V and J are TRBV30 and TRBJ1-2; 9 bases map to TRBD1. V lost 4 bases to trimming and J lost 4 bases; unmatched junction nucleotides: 4. Germline CDR1 is GTSNPN and CDR2 is SVGIG (reference sequence). The CDR3 runs to 13 residues. The CDR3 loop is CAWTRDRAYGYTF. CDR3 bases: TGTGCCTGGACCCGGGACAGGGCCTATGGCTACACCTTC.

This clone has more than one count but fewer than ten. This chain joins TRBV6-5 and TRBJ2-1; the match to TRBD2 covers 15 bases. The V segment lost 5 bases and the J segment 15 bases; nucleotides outside the gene matches: 11. This CDR3 spans 15 amino acids. The germline gives CDR1 MNHEY, CDR2 SVGAGI. As DNA, the CDR3 is TGTGCCAGCAGTAAAAAAGGGGGGACTAGCGGGAGGCGGTTCTTC. Translated, it gives CASSKKGGTSGRRFF.

This chain uses TRBV5-1 with TRBJ2-7; maybe TRBD1 (5 bases). The germline CDR1 and CDR2 sequences are SGHRS and YFSETQ. There are 12 residues in the CDR3. Between the trimmed V and J ends, which lost 4 bases and 6 bases, there was a span of 11 bases. In DNA form, the CDR3 reads TGCGCCAGCAGCGCTCCTGGGGCCGAGCAGTACTTC. Its translation is CASSAPGAEQYF.

The J gene is TRBJ2-1, the V gene TRBV10-3; D is tentatively TRBD1 or TRBD2 (5 bases each). V lost 8 bases and J 0 bases, leaving 11 bases between the germline ends. The CDR3 covers 14 residues. Germline CDR1 is ENHRY and CDR2 is SYGVKD. This CDR3 reads CAISWGSSYNEQFF. As DNA, the CDR3 is TGTGCCATCTCCTGGGGGTCCTCCTACAATGAGCAGTTCTTC.

V gene TRBV7-9 combines with J gene TRBJ1-2, with TRBD1 as a possible D gene (6 bases). The CDR3 has 15 residues. Germline loops: CDR1 SEHNR, CDR2 FQNEAQ (reference sequence). Trimming removed 5 bases at V and 2 bases at J, with 15 bases between. The CDR3 spells CASSPQGGGNYGYTF. The CDR3 DNA is TGTGCCAGCAGCCCCCAGGGAGGGGGGAACTATGGCTACACCTTC. Using reference TRBV7-9 and TRBJ1-2 for the parts outside the CDR3, the full variable domain is DTGVSQNPRHKITKRGQNVTFRCDPISEHNRLYWYRQTLGQGPEFLTYFQNEAQLEKSRLLSDRFSAERPKGSFSTLEIQRTEQGDSAMYLCASSPQGGGNYGYTFGSGTRLTVV.

This clone has more than one count but fewer than ten. The CDR3: CASSPKIGSDTQYF. The CDR3, as DNA: TGCGCCAGCAGCCCTAAAATCGGGTCAGATACGCAGTATTTT. The chain recombines TRBV5-1 with TRBJ2-3, with D hard to call. Germline loops: CDR1 SGHRS, CDR2 YFSETQ. The CDR3 is made up of 14 amino acids. Trimming shortened V by 4 bases and J by 4 bases, and 13 bases separated the two germline ends. The entire variable domain, with the rest obtained from reference TRBV5-1 and TRBJ2-3, is as follows: KAGVTQTPRYLIKTRGQQVTLSCSPISGHRSVSWYQQTPGQGLQFLFEYFSETQRNKGNFPGRFSGRQFSNSRSEMNVSTLELGDSALYLCASSPKIGSDTQYFGPGTRLTVL.

The V gene is TRBV4-3, the J gene TRBJ1-5, with 7 nucleotides matching TRBD1. Germline values: CDR1 LGHNA, CDR2 YSLEER. The V gene end was trimmed by 0 bases and the J gene end by 4 bases; junction bases not matched to a gene: 6. The CDR3 spans 16 residues. The CDR3 bases are TGCGCCAGCAGCCAAGACGCGAGGGGACAGAATCAGCCCCAGCATTTT. This codes for CASSQDARGQNQPQHF.